The 3 T cell receptor beta chains below all came from one sample that was sequenced in a study of early T cells in non-severe SARS-CoV-2 infection. In TCRdb, the 5' RACE reads were re-called with MiXCR into one record per CDR3 protein. The sample holds tens of thousands of distinct CDR3 sequences, roughly 6.6% seen once. Sequencing input: whole blood. The receptors derive from an adult who was a healthcare worker with PCR-confirmed SARS-CoV-2 infection or an uninfected control (not recorded which).

J is TRBJ1-2 and V is TRBV11-2; D not resolved. The germline V gene encodes CDR1 SGHAT and CDR2 FQNNGV. The CDR3 sequence is 16 residues long. The V gene lost 4 bases and the J gene lost 2 bases, with 17 bases spanning the gap. CDR3 protein: CASSSLDGDVNYGYTF. The DNA for the CDR3 is TGTGCCAGCAGCTCCCTTGACGGTGATGTGAACTATGGCTACACCTTC.

This clonotype was counted many times. V gene TRBV5-1 combines with J gene TRBJ2-7; 8 bases agree with TRBD2. CDR1 and CDR2 (germline): SGHRS, YFSETQ. Trimming removed 3 bases from V and 2 bases from J; junction bases left unmatched: 7. The CDR3 is made up of 15 amino acids. CDR3 nucleotide sequence: TGCGCCAGCAGCTGGAACGGGGGGGACACCTACGAGCAGTACTTC. Its translation: CASSWNGGDTYEQYF.

There are a few counts of this clonotype. The chain joins TRBV7-8 to TRBJ2-5, with 7 bases that match TRBD1. The junction had 3 bases not matched to a gene; V was cut back by 5 bases and J by 3 bases. Germline V gene data show CDR1 as SGHVS and CDR2 as FQNEAQ. The CDR3 spans 13 residues. CDR3 sequence reads: CASSTGEKETQYF. Written as DNA, the CDR3 is TGTGCCAGCAGCACAGGGGAGAAAGAGACCCAGTACTTC.